This T cell receptor beta chain was captured in a study of vaccination and CD4 T cells after COVID-19. This clonotype was detected a few times. Its matching antigen is unknown. Trimming pared 5 bases from V and 4 bases from J, leaving 17 bases between. The germline V gene has CDR1 LGHNA and CDR2 YSLEER. CDR3 size: 15 residues. Sample treatment: roughly 10-day PBMC culture with coronavirus spike peptide pools or control peptides (ViraFEST assay). With the Oncomine TCR Beta short-read assay, DNA from cultured CD4+ T cells was sequenced. One entry per CDR3 protein results from TCRdb running MiXCR on the PCR reads. The data contain 14,000 to 15,000 distinct CDR3 sequences, around 50% of them seen just once; the ten biggest clones take up roughly 26%.

V usage is TRBV4-3 and J usage is TRBJ1-2; unclear D gene. The sample in question was cultured CD4+ T cells from blood, obtained after SARS-CoV-2 vaccination. This TCR came from a human donor with COVID-19. The CDR3 nucleotides read TGCGCCAGCAGCTCCGACCCAGCGGGAGGCTATGGCTACACCTTC. This sequence encodes CASSSDPAGGYGYTF.